Below, 29 T cell receptor beta chains from the same sample are listed, as sequenced in a study of control samples from healthy donors and cancer patients. Some clones are missing from TCRdb's copy, which holds only in-frame ones; the method was immunoSEQ multiplex PCR. The sample lists about 140,000 clones, about nine tenths occurring once. The sequenced material came from blood. The origin of the receptors is a man aged 25 to 40 in good health.

The J gene is TRBJ1-5, the V gene TRBV28; 10 bases map to TRBD1. The V segment lost 6 bases and the J segment 4 bases; nucleotides outside the gene matches: 9. The CDR3 loop spans 16 amino acids. Germline V CDR1 and CDR2: MDHEN, SYDVKM. The CDR3 DNA is TGTGCCAGCAGCCCCGGGACAGGGGCCTTGAATCAGCCCCAGCATTTT. Translated: CASSPGTGALNQPQHF.

The CDR3 loop reads CASSLWSGPSSDTQYF. Here the CDR3 DNA reads TGTGCCAGCAGTTTATGGTCAGGCCCGTCGTCAGATACGCAGTATTTT. V gene TRBV28 combines with J gene TRBJ2-3; D unresolved. Trimming removed 0 bases at V and 4 bases at J, with 14 bases between. Germline V lookup: CDR1 MDHEN, CDR2 SYDVKM. The CDR3 has 16 amino acids.

The chain uses TRBV15 and TRBJ1-4, with D possibly being TRBD1 (6 bases). This CDR3 has 15 amino acids. Trimming pared 3 bases from V and 7 bases from J, leaving 15 bases between. CDR1 and CDR2 from the germline V gene are LNHNV and YYDKDF (reference sequence). CDR3 DNA: TGTGCCACCAGCAGGGTTACAGGGACATCTGAAAAACTGTTTTTT. It specifies CATSRVTGTSEKLFF.

The genes are TRBV27 and TRBJ1-2; D possibly corresponds to TRBD1 (5 bases). V was cut by 7 bases and J by 3 bases, with 15 bases left in between. The CDR3 loop spans 14 amino acids. Looked up from germline, CDR1 is MNHEY and CDR2 is SMNVEV (reference sequence). DNA for the CDR3: TGTGCCAGCAAAGGCAACGGGGGGGACTATGGCTACACCTTC. The encoded protein is CASKGNGGDYGYTF.

This CDR3 is CASSRGTAEKLFF. The CDR3 DNA reads TGTGCCAGCAGCCGAGGGACCGCAGAAAAACTGTTTTTT. The chain is built from TRBV6-6 and TRBJ1-4; maybe TRBD1 (5 bases). V lost 6 bases and J 8 bases, leaving 13 bases between the germline ends. The CDR3 loop spans 13 amino acids. Germline CDR1 is MNHNY and CDR2 is SVGAGI (reference sequence).

V gene TRBV12-5 combines with J gene TRBJ2-1; D might be TRBD1 (5 bases). Trimming shortened V by 6 bases and J by 2 bases, and 8 bases separated the two germline ends. Germline loops: CDR1 LGHNT, CDR2 FRNRAP. The CDR3 runs to 13 residues. CDR3 in amino acids: CASGGQTYNEQFF. For the CDR3, the DNA is TGTGCTAGTGGCGGACAAACCTACAATGAGCAGTTCTTC.

This clone turned up a few times. The chain combines TRBV4-2 with TRBJ2-3, with D perhaps TRBD1 or TRBD2 (5 bases each). This CDR3 has 15 amino acids. Germline loops: CDR1 LGHNA, CDR2 YNFKEQ. Deletions cut 4 bases from V and 6 bases from J, with 17 bases between. The CDR3 bases are TGTGCCAGCAGCCCTCGACAGAGGGATCCGGATACGCAGTATTTT. Translation: CASSPRQRDPDTQYF.

The chain has TRBV10-3 and TRBJ2-2; D remains unclear. Germline V lookup: CDR1 ENHRY, CDR2 SYGVKD. The length of the CDR3 is 16 residues. V lost 6 bases and J 3 bases, leaving 17 bases between the germline ends. Here the CDR3 reads CAISRTKGRYTGELFF. CDR3 DNA sequence: TGTGCCATCAGCCGAACGAAGGGTCGCTACACCGGGGAGCTGTTTTTT.

The CDR3 DNA sequence: TGCGCCAGCAGCCAGACAGTGGGACGGTCGACGAGAGAGACCCAGTACTTC. Translated, it gives CASSQTVGRSTRETQYF. This chain links TRBV5-1 with TRBJ2-5; D may be TRBD1 or TRBD2 (5 bases each). The length of the CDR3 is 17 residues. V lost 4 bases and J lost 4, with 23 bases in between. Germline CDR1 and CDR2: SGHRS and YFSETQ.

The chain is built from TRBV28 and TRBJ1-2, with D perhaps matching TRBD1 (5 bases). Looked up from germline, CDR1 is MDHEN and CDR2 is SYDVKM. The CDR3 is 13 residues long. Between the trimmed V and J ends, which lost 2 bases and 2 bases, there was a span of 6 bases. As DNA, the CDR3 is TGTGCCAGCAGTTTACGGGACAACTATGGCTACACCTTC. Translated, it gives CASSLRDNYGYTF.

CDR3 nucleotides: TGTGCCAGCTCCTCTGTAAGCGGAAGGAACTACGAGCAGTACTTC. As protein: CASSSVSGRNYEQYF. The chain recombines TRBV28 with TRBJ2-7, with a tentative D call TRBD2 (5 bases). CDR1 MDHEN and CDR2 SYDVKM come from the germline V gene. CDR3 length equals 15 residues. V gave up 8 bases and J gave up 3 bases, with 20 bases separating them.

The V call is TRBV5-8, the J call TRBJ2-3, with 13 bases fitting TRBD2. This CDR3 is 17 amino acids long. Per germline, CDR1 SGHTS and CDR2 YDEGEE. With V trimmed by 0 bases and J by 3 bases, 4 bases remained unmatched. The CDR3 region has the DNA TGTGCCAGCAGCTTGGGAACTAGCGGGAGGGAGACAGATACGCAGTATTTT. Protein sequence: CASSLGTSGRETDTQYF.

The chain carries TRBV3-1 (or the pseudogene TRBV3-2) and TRBJ2-1; D possibly corresponds to TRBD1 (5 bases). Germline V gene sequence: CDR1 LGHDT, CDR2 YNNKEL (reference sequence). CDR3 length equals 15 residues. V was shortened by 8 bases and J by 1 base, with 15 bases between the two germline ends. The CDR3 bases are TGTGCCAGCGCCCAGGGCCCGACTTCCTACAATGAGCAGTTCTTC. Residues: CASAQGPTSYNEQFF.

The chain joins TRBV3-1 (or the pseudogene TRBV3-2) to TRBJ1-2; 7 nucleotides agree with TRBD1. The CDR3 is made up of 15 amino acids. Per the germline V gene, CDR1 is LGHDT and CDR2 is YNNKEL (reference sequence). Trimming took 2 bases from V and 8 from J; bases not matched to a gene: 11. CDR3 in amino acids: CASSQFGQVLLGYTF. The DNA for the CDR3 is TGTGCCAGCAGCCAATTTGGACAGGTTCTATTAGGCTACACCTTC.

The rearrangement links TRBV5-1 to TRBJ2-3; 10 bases are a match to TRBD2. With V trimmed by 0 bases and J by 5 bases, 9 bases remained unmatched. This CDR3 region has 17 residues. CDR1 SGHRS and CDR2 YFSETQ come from the germline V gene. Written as DNA, the CDR3 is TGCGCCAGCAGCTTGGTGGCTAGCGGGAGTCCAGGAGATACGCAGTATTTT. This sequence encodes CASSLVASGSPGDTQYF.

The chain employs TRBV2 and TRBJ2-7, with 7 bases fitting TRBD2. The CDR3 sequence is 13 residues long. The V and J ends lost 4 bases and 5 bases, in that order; junction bases with no gene match: 5. Per the germline V gene, CDR1 is SNHLY and CDR2 is FYNNEI. The CDR3 nucleotides are TGTGCCAGCAGTGGGGGACTACGTAACGAGCAGTACTTC. This encodes CASSGGLRNEQYF.

The chain is built from TRBV28 and TRBJ2-7; 9 nucleotides match TRBD2. Germline-derived CDR1 and CDR2 are MDHEN and SYDVKM. The CDR3 runs to 15 residues. With V trimmed by 8 bases and J by 2 bases, 10 bases remained unmatched. The CDR3 coding sequence is TGTGCCAGCCTGTGGGGTAGCGGGAGCGCCTACGAGCAGTACTTC. Encoded protein: CASLWGSGSAYEQYF.

The rearrangement joins TRBV3-1 (or the pseudogene TRBV3-2) to TRBJ2-7; D assignment may be TRBD1 or TRBD2 (5 bases each). V lost 4 bases and J lost 1, with 11 bases in between. Germline lookup yields CDR1 LGHDT and CDR2 YNNKEL (reference sequence). This CDR3 contains 14 residues. The CDR3 nucleotides read TGTGCCAGCAGCCTCCGGGACCGATCCTACGAGCAGTACTTC. This gives the protein CASSLRDRSYEQYF.

This chain joins TRBV2 and TRBJ2-3; D may be TRBD2 (6 bases). CDR3 length equals 15 residues. Deletions cut 6 bases from V and 5 bases from J, with 18 bases between. Germline assignment: CDR1 SNHLY and CDR2 FYNNEI. The chain's CDR3 is CASSPQRAHGDTQYF. The CDR3 DNA is TGTGCCAGCAGCCCCCAGCGGGCCCACGGAGATACGCAGTATTTT.

This clone occurred once. The V call is TRBV6-5, the J call TRBJ1-4; D is uncertain. CDR3 length: 15 residues. Trimming removed 4 bases at V and 8 bases at J, with 17 bases between. The germline V gene has CDR1 MNHEY and CDR2 SVGAGI. DNA for the CDR3: TGTGCCAGCAGTTCGGGCCTGGGCCAAGGAGAAAAACTGTTTTTT. Translating gives CASSSGLGQGEKLFF.

The rearrangement uses TRBV21-1 and TRBJ2-1. TRBV21-1 is a known pseudogene. The CDR3 consists of 8 residues. CDR3 in DNA: TGTGCCAGGGGTGGTCGGTTCTTC. Its protein product is CARGGRFF.

The chain employs TRBV21-1 and TRBJ2-1; the D call of TRBD1 is as the table states it, not checked on the DNA. TRBV21-1 is labeled a pseudogene. The CDR3 is 15 residues long. CDR3 in DNA: TGTGCCAGCAGCAAGGTCCACAGGGGGCTTTATGAGCAGTTCTTC. It codes for CASSKVHRGLYEQFF.

The V and J genes are TRBV2 and TRBJ2-3; 7 bases agree with TRBD2. Germline CDR1 SNHLY, CDR2 FYNNEI. V shed 4 bases and J 4 bases; nucleotides not matched to a gene: 8. The CDR3 is 15 amino acids. CDR3 coding DNA: TGTGCCAGCAGTGTGATCGGGAGCGGGGCAGATACGCAGTATTTT. Translated, it gives CASSVIGSGADTQYF. The variable domain in full, completed from reference TRBV2 and TRBJ2-3, reads EPEVTQTPSHQVTQMGQEVILRCVPISNHLYFYWYRQILGQKVEFLVSFYNNEISEKSEIFDDQFSVERPDGSNFTLKIRSTKLEDSAMYFCASSVIGSGADTQYFGPGTRLTVL.

V gene TRBV28 combines with J gene TRBJ1-5; 8 bases agree with TRBD1. The CDR3 is 15 amino acids. Unmatched junction bases numbered 4, after V lost 3 bases and J lost 3 bases. CDR1 MDHEN and CDR2 SYDVKM come from the germline V gene. CDR3 in DNA: TGTGCCAGCAGTTTCAGGGGGCTAAACAATCAGCCCCAGCATTTT. Its translation is CASSFRGLNNQPQHF.

The chain joins TRBV2 to TRBJ1-5, with 10 bases identical to TRBD1. J lost 6 bases, V lost 6 bases, and 5 bases had no gene match. Germline CDR1 is SNHLY and CDR2 is FYNNEI. The CDR3 has 14 amino acids. Here the CDR3 reads CASRDRGFSQPQHF. CDR3 nucleotide sequence: TGTGCCAGCAGGGACAGGGGGTTTAGTCAGCCCCAGCATTTT.

The chain couples TRBV7-2 to TRBJ2-2; D possibly corresponds to TRBD1 (8 bases). The length of the CDR3 is 16 residues. Trimming took 4 bases from V and 5 from J, leaving 17 bases between them. The germline gives CDR1 SGHTA, CDR2 FQGNSA. Written as DNA, the CDR3 is TGTGCCAGCAGCTCCCAGGACAGGGAGGGAACCGGGGAGCTGTTTTTT. Protein sequence: CASSSQDREGTGELFF.

The chain uses TRBV12-3 or TRBV12-4 and TRBJ2-3, with 9 bases lining up with TRBD2. This CDR3 is built from 12 residues. The V gene end was trimmed by 5 bases and the J gene end by 15 bases; junction bases not matched to a gene: 9. The CDR3, as DNA: TGTGCCAGCAGTATTGGCGGGAGGGCCGAATATTTT. Translating it yields CASSIGGRAEYF.

The J gene is TRBJ2-1, the V gene TRBV9; 7 nucleotides line up with TRBD2. V lost 6 bases and J lost 1; bases outside the gene matches: 7. The CDR3 sequence is 15 residues long. Germline V gene data show CDR1 as SGDLS and CDR2 as YYNGEE. Here the CDR3 DNA reads TGTGCCAGCACCGGGACTACCCTTTCCTACAATGAGCAGTTCTTC. It encodes CASTGTTLSYNEQFF.

The sample holds one count of this clone. The V and J genes are TRBV6-6 and TRBJ2-3; 11 bases agree with TRBD1. CDR3 size: 17 residues. After removal of 5 bases from V and 0 bases from J, the junction contained 7 bases not matched to a gene. Germline loops: CDR1 MNHNY, CDR2 SVGAGI (reference sequence). The CDR3 sequence: CASSQRTGGRSTDTQYF. In DNA form, the CDR3 reads TGTGCCAGCAGTCAGAGGACAGGGGGCCGTAGCACAGATACGCAGTATTTT.